The 27 T cell receptor beta chains listed next were all sequenced from one sample in a study of identifying expanded T cells in peripheral blood. Sequencing was performed with immunoSEQ multiplex PCR; in TCRdb, only in-frame clones are kept and a portion is missing. The sample yields about 78,000 clones, almost 85% seen once. Sequenced material: blood. Receptors originate from a person aged 18 to 70 in good health.

This chain uses TRBV28 with TRBJ1-5; TRBD1 might be the D (5 bases). V gave up 4 bases and J gave up 4 bases, with 14 bases separating them. CDR1 MDHEN and CDR2 SYDVKM come from the germline V gene. This CDR3 has 15 residues. The CDR3 protein is CASSSASRGNQPQHF. The CDR3 DNA reads TGTGCCAGCAGTTCGGCGTCAAGGGGAAATCAGCCCCAGCATTTT.

This chain uses TRBV28 with TRBJ2-7; no reliable D call. The CDR3 extends over 16 amino acids. Trimming pared 3 bases from V and 2 bases from J, leaving 17 bases between. Germline CDR1 MDHEN, CDR2 SYDVKM. As DNA, the CDR3 is TGTGCCAGCAGTTTTAGTTTGGTCAGTCTCACCTACGAGCAGTACTTC. Translated, it gives CASSFSLVSLTYEQYF.

The chain uses TRBV2 and TRBJ2-5; TRBD2 is a possible D gene (5 bases). Germline V CDR1 and CDR2: SNHLY, FYNNEI. V lost 2 bases to trimming and J lost 5 bases, with 9 bases between them. The CDR3 contains 13 residues. This CDR3 is CASSEQRSETQYF. CDR3 bases: TGTGCCAGCAGTGAACAGCGGAGCGAGACCCAGTACTTC.

This sequence joins TRBV4-3 and TRBJ1-1, with D perhaps matching TRBD1 (6 bases). CDR1 is LGHNA, CDR2 YSLEER, per germline. Deletions cut 1 base from V and 1 base from J, with 13 bases between. CDR3 size: 16 residues. DNA of the CDR3: TGCGCCAGCAGCCAAGGGCCAACAGGGACGAACACTGAAGCTTTCTTT. It translates to CASSQGPTGTNTEAFF.

The chain employs TRBV28 and TRBJ2-3; 14 bases match TRBD2. CDR3 length: 17 amino acids. The germline V gene encodes CDR1 MDHEN and CDR2 SYDVKM. Losses at the gene ends were 4 bases for V and 4 bases for J; bases not matched to a gene: 7. CDR3 sequence (DNA): TGTGCCAGCAGTTCGTGGACTAGCGGGAGGATCTCAGATACGCAGTATTTT. It translates to CASSSWTSGRISDTQYF.

The CDR3 spells CASSSTAAGSTIYF. DNA of the CDR3: TGTGCCAGCAGCTCGACAGCCGCTGGGAGCACCATATATTTT. This chain connects TRBV7-3 to TRBJ1-3, with D perhaps matching TRBD1 (5 bases). The CDR3 covers 14 residues. V was trimmed by 4 bases and J by 9 bases, leaving 16 bases between them. Germline V gene data show CDR1 as SGHTA and CDR2 as FQGTGA.

The chain has TRBV21-1 and TRBJ2-1; the table gives TRBD2 as D, unverified against the DNA. TRBV21-1 is annotated as a pseudogene. CDR3 length equals 14 residues. CDR3 residues: CASGGLAGGYEQFF. CDR3 coding DNA: TGTGCCAGCGGGGGCCTAGCGGGAGGCTATGAGCAGTTCTTC.

The CDR3 sequence is CASSVDIENEKLFF. The CDR3 bases are TGTGCCAGCAGCGTAGACATAGAAAATGAAAAACTGTTTTTT. This chain uses TRBV9 with TRBJ1-4, with no clear D. CDR3 length: 14 amino acids. CDR1 is SGDLS and CDR2 is YYNGEE in the germline V gene. V was shortened by 0 bases and J by 5 bases, with 8 bases between the two germline ends. The whole variable domain, filled in from reference TRBV9 and TRBJ1-4, reads DSGVTQTPKHLITATGQRVTLRCSPRSGDLSVYWYQQSLDQGLQFLIQYYNGEERAKGNILERFSAQQFPDLHSELNLSSLELGDSALYFCASSVDIENEKLFFGSGTQLSVL.

The rearrangement uses TRBV6-1 and TRBJ2-3, with unresolved D. Germline-derived CDR1 and CDR2 are MNHNS and SASEGT. V dropped 6 bases and J dropped 2 bases, with 9 bases sitting between them. This CDR3 contains 13 residues. The CDR3 region is CASRLPDTDTQYF. Written as DNA, the CDR3 is TGTGCCAGCAGACTACCGGACACAGATACGCAGTATTTT.

The chain uses TRBV6-5 and TRBJ2-5; the match to TRBD2 covers 9 bases. The CDR3 runs 15 residues. Losses at the gene ends were 6 bases for V and 5 bases for J; bases not matched to a gene: 10. The germline V gene encodes CDR1 MNHEY and CDR2 SVGAGI. CDR3 sequence (DNA): TGTGCCAGCAGATCAGCGGGAGGAAAGTTTGAGACCCAGTACTTC. Amino acid sequence: CASRSAGGKFETQYF.

CDR3 protein: CASRLGLAQNTGELFF. CDR3 sequence (DNA): TGTGCCAGCAGGCTTGGACTAGCCCAGAACACCGGGGAGCTGTTTTTT. The rearrangement joins TRBV27 to TRBJ2-2; 8 bases align to TRBD2. V dropped 6 bases and J dropped 1; count of bases not matched to a gene: 7. The CDR3 extends over 16 amino acids. Germline lookup yields CDR1 MNHEY and CDR2 SMNVEV (reference sequence).

This chain connects TRBV28 to TRBJ1-2; tentatively, D is TRBD1 (5 bases). Trimming shortened V by 2 bases and J by 4 bases, and 8 bases separated the two germline ends. This CDR3 comprises 13 residues. Per germline, CDR1 MDHEN and CDR2 SYDVKM. In DNA form, the CDR3 reads TGTGCCAGCAGTTTAGGGGGGGGCTATGGCTACACCTTC. Translated: CASSLGGGYGYTF.

In regard to this clone: An end of the junction does not agree with germline; a read error may underlie this. The chain carries TRBV5-4 and TRBJ1-1; D remains ambiguous. Germline V CDR1 and CDR2: SGHNT, YYREEE (reference sequence). There are 13 residues in the CDR3. CDR3 region: CASSFGWNAEAFF. CDR3 bases: TGTGCCAGCAGCTTCGGGTGGAACGCTGAAGCTTTCTTT. Together with reference TRBV5-4 and TRBJ1-1, the CDR3 gives the full variable domain: ETGVTQSPTHLIKTRGQQVTLRCSSQSGHNTVSWYQQALGQGPQFIFQYYREEENGRGNFPPRFSGLQFPNYSSELNVNALELDDSALYLCASSFGWNAEAFFGQGTRLTVV.

This clone was detected once. V and J are TRBV11-2 and TRBJ2-3, with D possibly matching TRBD2 (6 bases). The CDR3 runs to 15 residues. Trimming pared 1 base from V and 3 bases from J, leaving 11 bases between. CDR1 and CDR2 (germline): SGHAT, FQNNGV. CDR3 bases: TGTGCCAGCAGCTTAGTTGGGGGGAGAACAGATACGCAGTATTTT. Translated: CASSLVGGRTDTQYF. The variable domain in full, with the rest retrieved from reference TRBV11-2 and TRBJ2-3, is EAGVAQSPRYKIIEKRQSVAFWCNPISGHATLYWYQQILGQGPKLLIQFQNNGVVDDSQLPKDRFSAERLKGVDSTLKIQPAKLEDSAVYLCASSLVGGRTDTQYFGPGTRLTVL.

This clone was detected only once. The rearrangement uses TRBV11-1 and TRBJ2-2; 7 bases agree with TRBD1. After removal of 7 bases from V and 1 base from J, the junction contained 9 bases not matched to a gene. The CDR3 runs to 16 residues. The germline CDR1 and CDR2 sequences are SGHAT and FQDESV (reference sequence). The CDR3 DNA reads as TGTGCCAGCACCCTTATGCCAGGGGGGAACACCGGGGAGCTGTTTTTT. Its translation: CASTLMPGGNTGELFF.

This chain uses TRBV29-1 with TRBJ2-1; maybe TRBD1 (6 bases). The CDR3 extends over 14 amino acids. V shed 7 bases and J shed 6 bases, with 19 bases lying between them. CDR1 and CDR2 from the germline V gene are SQVTM and ANQGSEA. CDR3: CSAQGPQAGNEQFF. Written as DNA, the CDR3 is TGCAGCGCCCAGGGGCCTCAGGCGGGCAATGAGCAGTTCTTC.

V usage is TRBV6-5 and J usage is TRBJ2-5; D may be TRBD2 (7 bases). In germline, CDR1 is MNHEY, CDR2 SVGAGI. The germline V and J ends were trimmed by 6 bases and 1 base, with 15 bases remaining between them. The CDR3 is 15 amino acids. The DNA for the CDR3 is TGTGCCAGCAGCCGGGGGCTAGCGGTCCAAGAGACCCAGTACTTC. Translation gives CASSRGLAVQETQYF.

This chain's CDR3 is CASSPGLAGFNEQFF. The CDR3 bases are TGTGCCAGCAGCCCCGGACTAGCGGGTTTCAATGAGCAGTTCTTC. This chain uses TRBV6-5 with TRBJ2-1; TRBD2 aligns across 11 bases. Germline-derived CDR1 and CDR2 are MNHEY and SVGAGI. The J segment lost 6 bases and the V segment lost 6 bases, leaving 7 bases of the junction unmatched. This CDR3 has 15 residues.

This chain uses TRBV5-1 with TRBJ2-5; a possible D gene is TRBD2 (5 bases). The germline V and J ends were trimmed by 1 base and 2 bases, with 12 bases remaining between them. The germline CDR1 and CDR2 sequences are SGHRS and YFSETQ. CDR3 length: 15 amino acids. CDR3 residues: CASSLMLGEQETQYF. CDR3 DNA sequence: TGCGCCAGCAGCTTGATGCTCGGGGAACAAGAGACCCAGTACTTC.

The V call is TRBV4-1, the J call TRBJ2-1; 7 positions match TRBD1. This CDR3 spans 16 amino acids. J was trimmed by 6 bases and V by 1 base; bases with no gene match: 9. Germline V CDR1 and CDR2: MGHRA, YSYEKL. The CDR3 DNA sequence: TGCGCCAGCAGCCAAGGTGAGACAGGGAGTCTCAATGAGCAGTTCTTC. This gives the protein CASSQGETGSLNEQFF.

V and J are TRBV5-6 and TRBJ1-5; D gene unclear. CDR1 and CDR2 from the germline V gene are SGHDT and YYEEEE. The CDR3 length is 16 residues. V lost 4 bases, J lost 0 bases, and 14 bases lay in between. The CDR3 nucleotides read TGTGCCAGCAGCACCCTCGGGAGGGATAGCAATCAGCCCCAGCATTTT. It codes for CASSTLGRDSNQPQHF.

The rearrangement joins TRBV15 to TRBJ1-3; the D is unclear. This CDR3 has 14 residues. The V gene's germline CDR1 is LNHNV and CDR2 YYDKDF (reference sequence). Between the trimmed V and J ends, which lost 5 bases and 2 bases, there was a span of 10 bases. CDR3 nucleotides: TGTGCCACCAGCCTAAGGGAAGCTGGAAACACCATATATTTT. As protein: CATSLREAGNTIYF.

V usage is TRBV30 and J usage is TRBJ2-7, with D tentatively TRBD1 (6 bases). This CDR3 is 12 amino acids long. Germline CDR1 is GTSNPN and CDR2 is SVGIG (reference sequence). Deletions cut 2 bases from V and 5 bases from J, with 10 bases between. CDR3 residues: CAWSSTGNEQYF. The CDR3 DNA is TGTGCCTGGAGTAGCACAGGGAACGAGCAGTACTTC.

The chain is built from TRBV4-2 and TRBJ2-7; possibly TRBD2 for D (5 bases). V was pared by 4 bases and J by 3 bases, with 16 bases between. Germline V gene data show CDR1 as LGHNA and CDR2 as YNFKEQ. The CDR3 has 15 residues. In DNA form, the CDR3 reads TGTGCCAGCAGCCTCAGCCACGGGAACAGCTACGAGCAGTACTTC. As protein: CASSLSHGNSYEQYF.

The CDR3 coding sequence is TGTGCCAGCAGCTTGTTTGGGGGCAATGAGCAGTTCTTC. The encoded protein is CASSLFGGNEQFF. The rearrangement uses TRBV5-6 and TRBJ2-1, with D possibly called TRBD1 or TRBD2 (5 bases each). The CDR3 totals 13 residues. V shed 1 base and J shed 6 bases, with 8 bases lying between them. Germline lookup yields CDR1 SGHDT and CDR2 YYEEEE.

The rearrangement joins TRBV19 to TRBJ2-7, with unresolved D. V lost 3 bases and J 2 bases, leaving 5 bases between the germline ends. The germline gives CDR1 LNHDA, CDR2 SQIVND (reference sequence). The length of the CDR3 is 12 residues. CDR3 protein: CASSIGPYEQYF. CDR3 bases: TGTGCCAGTAGTATCGGACCCTACGAGCAGTACTTC.

This clone appeared a single time. The chain has TRBV9 and TRBJ1-3; 10 bases align to TRBD1. The V and J ends lost 3 bases and 0 bases, in that order; junction bases with no gene match: 12. CDR1 and CDR2 from the germline V gene are SGDLS and YYNGEE. This CDR3 has 19 amino acids. CDR3 DNA sequence: TGTGCCAGCAGCGACCGGGACAGGGGCCGTTCAAACTCTGGAAACACCATATATTTT. Protein product: CASSDRDRGRSNSGNTIYF.